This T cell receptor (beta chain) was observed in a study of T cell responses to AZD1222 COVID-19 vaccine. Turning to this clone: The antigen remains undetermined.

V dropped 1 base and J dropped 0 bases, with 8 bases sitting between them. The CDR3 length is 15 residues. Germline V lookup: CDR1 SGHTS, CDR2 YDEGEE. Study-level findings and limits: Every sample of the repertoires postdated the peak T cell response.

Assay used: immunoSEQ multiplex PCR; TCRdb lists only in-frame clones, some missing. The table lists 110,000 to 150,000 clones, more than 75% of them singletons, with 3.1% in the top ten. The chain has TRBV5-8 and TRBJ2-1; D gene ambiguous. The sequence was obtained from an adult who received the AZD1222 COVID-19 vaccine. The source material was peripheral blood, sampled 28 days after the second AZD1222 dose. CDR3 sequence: CASSLRRASYNEQFF. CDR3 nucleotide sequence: TGTGCCAGCAGCTTGAGACGGGCCTCCTACAATGAGCAGTTCTTC. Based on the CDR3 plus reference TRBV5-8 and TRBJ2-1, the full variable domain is EAGVTQSPTHLIKTRGQQATLRCSPISGHTSVYWYQQALGLGLQFLLWYDEGEERNRGNFPPRFSGRQFPNYSSELNVNALELEDSALYLCASSLRRASYNEQFFGPGTRLTVL.